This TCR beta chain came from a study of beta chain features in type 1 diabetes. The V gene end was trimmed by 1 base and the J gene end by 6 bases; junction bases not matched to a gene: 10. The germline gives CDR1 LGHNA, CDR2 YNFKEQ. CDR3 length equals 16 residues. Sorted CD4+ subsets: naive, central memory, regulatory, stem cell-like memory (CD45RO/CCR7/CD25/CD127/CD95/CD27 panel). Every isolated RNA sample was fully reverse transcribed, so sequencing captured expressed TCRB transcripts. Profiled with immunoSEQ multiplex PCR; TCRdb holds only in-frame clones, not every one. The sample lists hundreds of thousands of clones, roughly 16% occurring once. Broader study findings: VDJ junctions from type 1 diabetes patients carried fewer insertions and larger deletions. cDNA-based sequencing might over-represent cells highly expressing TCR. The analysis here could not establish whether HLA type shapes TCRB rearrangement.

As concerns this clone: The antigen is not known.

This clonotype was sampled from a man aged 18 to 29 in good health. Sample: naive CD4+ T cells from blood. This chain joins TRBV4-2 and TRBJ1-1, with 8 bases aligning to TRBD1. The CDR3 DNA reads TGTGCCAGCAGCCAAGTCACCGGACAGGGTAGGTCTGAAGCTTTCTTT. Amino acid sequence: CASSQVTGQGRSEAFF.